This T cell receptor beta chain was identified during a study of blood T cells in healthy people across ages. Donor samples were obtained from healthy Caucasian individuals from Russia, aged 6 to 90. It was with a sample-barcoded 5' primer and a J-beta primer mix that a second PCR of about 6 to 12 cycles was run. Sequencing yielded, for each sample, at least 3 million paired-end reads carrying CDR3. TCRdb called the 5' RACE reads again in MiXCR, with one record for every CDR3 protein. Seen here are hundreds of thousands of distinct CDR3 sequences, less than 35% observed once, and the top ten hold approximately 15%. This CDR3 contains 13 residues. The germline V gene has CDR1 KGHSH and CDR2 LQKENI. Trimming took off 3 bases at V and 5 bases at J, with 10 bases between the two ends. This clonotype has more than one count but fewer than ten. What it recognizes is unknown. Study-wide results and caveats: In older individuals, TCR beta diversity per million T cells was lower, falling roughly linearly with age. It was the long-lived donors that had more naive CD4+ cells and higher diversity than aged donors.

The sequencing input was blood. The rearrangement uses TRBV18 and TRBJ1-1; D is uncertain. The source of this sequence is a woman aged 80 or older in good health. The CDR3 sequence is CASSPSGWTEAFF. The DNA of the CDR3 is TGTGCCAGCTCACCGTCTGGATGGACTGAAGCTTTCTTT. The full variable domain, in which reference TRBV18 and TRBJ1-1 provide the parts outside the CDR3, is NAGVMQNPRHLVRRRGQEARLRCSPMKGHSHVYWYRQLPEEGLKFMVYLQKENIIDESGMPKERFSAEFPKEGPSILRIQQVVRGDSAAYFCASSPSGWTEAFFGQGTRLTVV.